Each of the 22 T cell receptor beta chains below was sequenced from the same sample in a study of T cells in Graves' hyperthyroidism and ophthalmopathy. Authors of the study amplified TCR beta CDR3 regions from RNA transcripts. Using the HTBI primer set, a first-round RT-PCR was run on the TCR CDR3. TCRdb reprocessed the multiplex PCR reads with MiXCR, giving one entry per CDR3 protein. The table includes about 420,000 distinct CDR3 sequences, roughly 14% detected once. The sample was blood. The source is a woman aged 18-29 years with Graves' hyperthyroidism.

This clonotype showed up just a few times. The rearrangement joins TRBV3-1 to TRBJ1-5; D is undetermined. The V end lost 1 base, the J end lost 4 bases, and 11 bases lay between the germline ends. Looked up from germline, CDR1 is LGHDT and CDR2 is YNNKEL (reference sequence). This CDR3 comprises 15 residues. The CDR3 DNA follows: TGTGCCAGCAGCCAAGGGTGGGTTACAAATCAGCCCCAGCATTTT. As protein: CASSQGWVTNQPQHF.

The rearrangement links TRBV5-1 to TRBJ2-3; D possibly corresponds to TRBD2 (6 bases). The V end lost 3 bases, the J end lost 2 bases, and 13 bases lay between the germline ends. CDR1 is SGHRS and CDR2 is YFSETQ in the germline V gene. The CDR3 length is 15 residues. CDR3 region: CASSSPGGITDTQYF. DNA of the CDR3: TGCGCCAGCAGCTCCCCCGGGGGTATCACAGATACGCAGTATTTT. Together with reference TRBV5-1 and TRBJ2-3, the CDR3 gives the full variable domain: KAGVTQTPRYLIKTRGQQVTLSCSPISGHRSVSWYQQTPGQGLQFLFEYFSETQRNKGNFPGRFSGRQFSNSRSEMNVSTLELGDSALYLCASSSPGGITDTQYFGPGTRLTVL.

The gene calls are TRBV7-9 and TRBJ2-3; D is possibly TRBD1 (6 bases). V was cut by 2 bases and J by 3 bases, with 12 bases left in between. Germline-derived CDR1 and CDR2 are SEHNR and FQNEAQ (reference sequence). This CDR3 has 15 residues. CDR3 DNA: TGTGCCAGCAGCTTACCAGGGGCCGGGACAGATACGCAGTATTTT. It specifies CASSLPGAGTDTQYF.

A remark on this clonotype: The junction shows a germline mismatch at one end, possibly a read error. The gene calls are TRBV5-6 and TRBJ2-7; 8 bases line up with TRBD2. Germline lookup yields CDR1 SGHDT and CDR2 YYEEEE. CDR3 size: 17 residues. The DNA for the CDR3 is TGTGCCGGCAGCTTAACGCAAAGCACTACCTTTAGCGGGAAGCAGTACTTC. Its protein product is CAGSLTQSTTFSGKQYF.

The CDR3 loop reads CASSPRGISSYNEQFF. Written as DNA, the CDR3 is TGTGCCAGCAGCCCGCGGGGCATCAGCTCCTACAATGAGCAGTTCTTC. The rearrangement uses TRBV7-2 and TRBJ2-1; D possibly corresponds to TRBD2 (6 bases). The CDR3 contains 16 residues. Germline assignment: CDR1 SGHTA and CDR2 FQGNSA. Between the trimmed V and J ends, which lost 5 bases and 0 bases, there was a span of 14 bases. The full variable domain, in which reference TRBV7-2 and TRBJ2-1 provide the parts outside the CDR3, is GAGVSQSPSNKVTEKGKDVELRCDPISGHTALYWYRQSLGQGLEFLIYFQGNSAPDKSGLPSDRFSAERTGGSVSTLTIQRTQQEDSAVYLCASSPRGISSYNEQFFGPGTRLTVL.

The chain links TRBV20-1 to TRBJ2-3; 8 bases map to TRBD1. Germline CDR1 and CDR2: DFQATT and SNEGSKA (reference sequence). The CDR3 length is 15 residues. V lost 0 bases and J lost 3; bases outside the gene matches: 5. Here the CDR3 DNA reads TGCAGTGCTAGAGATTATGACAGGGGTACAGATACGCAGTATTTT. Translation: CSARDYDRGTDTQYF.

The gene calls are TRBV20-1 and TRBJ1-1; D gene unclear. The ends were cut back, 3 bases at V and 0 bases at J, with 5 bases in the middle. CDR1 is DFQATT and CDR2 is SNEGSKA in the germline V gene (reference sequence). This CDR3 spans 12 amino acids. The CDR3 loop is CSASFMNTEAFF. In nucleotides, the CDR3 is TGCAGTGCTAGTTTCATGAACACTGAAGCTTTCTTT.

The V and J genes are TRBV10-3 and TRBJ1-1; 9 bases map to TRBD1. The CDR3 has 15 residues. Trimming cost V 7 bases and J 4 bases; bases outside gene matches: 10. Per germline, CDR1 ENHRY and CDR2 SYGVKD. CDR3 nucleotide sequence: TGTGCCATCACCAACGGGACAGGGTTGGGCACTGAAGCTTTCTTT. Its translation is CAITNGTGLGTEAFF.

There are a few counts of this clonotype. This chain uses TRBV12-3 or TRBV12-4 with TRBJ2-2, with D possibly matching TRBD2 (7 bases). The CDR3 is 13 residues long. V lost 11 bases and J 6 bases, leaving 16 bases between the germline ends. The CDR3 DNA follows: TGTGCCGTCAGAGGGGGGGGTTCCGGGGAGCTGTTTTTT. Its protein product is CAVRGGGSGELFF.

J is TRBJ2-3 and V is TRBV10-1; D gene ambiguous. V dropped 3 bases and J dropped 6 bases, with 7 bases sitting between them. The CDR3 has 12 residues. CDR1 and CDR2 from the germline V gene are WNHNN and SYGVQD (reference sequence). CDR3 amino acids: CASSDMMDTQYF. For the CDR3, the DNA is TGCGCCAGCAGTGACATGATGGATACGCAGTATTTT.

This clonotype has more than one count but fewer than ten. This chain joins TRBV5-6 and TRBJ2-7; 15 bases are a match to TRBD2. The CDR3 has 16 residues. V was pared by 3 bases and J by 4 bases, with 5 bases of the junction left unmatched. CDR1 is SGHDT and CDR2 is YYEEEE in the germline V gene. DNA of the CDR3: TGTGCCAGCAGCTGGGGACTAGCGGGAGGTCATTACGAGCAGTACTTC. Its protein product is CASSWGLAGGHYEQYF.

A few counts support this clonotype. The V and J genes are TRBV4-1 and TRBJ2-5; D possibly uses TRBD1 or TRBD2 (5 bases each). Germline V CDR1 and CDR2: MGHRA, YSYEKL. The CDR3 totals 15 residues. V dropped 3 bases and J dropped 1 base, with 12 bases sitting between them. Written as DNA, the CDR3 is TGCGCCAGCAGCCAGGCGCCGGGGCTCCAAGAGACCCAGTACTTC. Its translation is CASSQAPGLQETQYF.

CDR3 bases: TGTGCCAGCACCTTCGGACAACTAAACACTGAAGCTTTCTTT. Translation gives CASTFGQLNTEAFF. V and J are TRBV5-6 and TRBJ1-1; D is possibly TRBD1 (5 bases). The CDR3 is made up of 14 amino acids. V was trimmed by 6 bases and J by 2 bases, leaving 14 bases between them. Looked up from germline, CDR1 is SGHDT and CDR2 is YYEEEE.

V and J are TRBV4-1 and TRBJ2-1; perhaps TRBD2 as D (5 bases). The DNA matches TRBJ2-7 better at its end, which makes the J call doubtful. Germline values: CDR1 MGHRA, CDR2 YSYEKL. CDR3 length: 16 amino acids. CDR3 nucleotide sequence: TGCGCCAGCAGCCAAGGGTCGGCACGAGGGCACAATGAGCAGTACTTC. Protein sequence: CASSQGSARGHNEQYF.

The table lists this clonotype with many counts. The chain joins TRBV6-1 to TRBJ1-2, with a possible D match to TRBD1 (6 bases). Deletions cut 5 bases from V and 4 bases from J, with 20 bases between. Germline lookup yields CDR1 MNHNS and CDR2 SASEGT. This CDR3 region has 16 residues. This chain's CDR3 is CASSNTFPGQGYGYTF. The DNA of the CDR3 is TGTGCCAGCAGTAACACCTTCCCGGGACAAGGCTATGGCTACACCTTC.

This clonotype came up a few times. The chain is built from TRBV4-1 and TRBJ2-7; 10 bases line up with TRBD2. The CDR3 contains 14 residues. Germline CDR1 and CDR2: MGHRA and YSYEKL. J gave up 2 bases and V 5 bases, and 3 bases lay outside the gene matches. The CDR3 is CASSKLAGTYEQYF. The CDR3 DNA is TGCGCCAGCAGCAAACTAGCGGGGACCTACGAGCAGTACTTC.

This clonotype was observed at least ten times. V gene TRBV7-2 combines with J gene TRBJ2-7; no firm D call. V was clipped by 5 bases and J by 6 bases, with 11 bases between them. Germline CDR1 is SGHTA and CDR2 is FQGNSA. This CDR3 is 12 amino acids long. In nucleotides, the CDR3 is TGTGCCAGCAGCGCCTCCCGCTTCGAGCAGTACTTC. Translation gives CASSASRFEQYF.

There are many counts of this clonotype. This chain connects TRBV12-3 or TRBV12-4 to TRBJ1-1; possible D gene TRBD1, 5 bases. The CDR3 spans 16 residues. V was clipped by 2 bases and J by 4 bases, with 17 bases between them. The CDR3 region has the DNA TGTGCCAGCAGTTTATGGGGTGGGGACCACGGCACTGAAGCTTTCTTT. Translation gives CASSLWGGDHGTEAFF.

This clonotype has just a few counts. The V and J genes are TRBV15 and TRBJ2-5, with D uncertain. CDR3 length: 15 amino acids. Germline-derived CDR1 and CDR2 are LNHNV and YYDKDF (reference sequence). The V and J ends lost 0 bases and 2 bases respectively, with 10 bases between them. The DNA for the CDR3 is TGTGCCACCAGCAGAGATCGGGCAGTACAAGAGACCCAGTACTTC. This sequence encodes CATSRDRAVQETQYF.

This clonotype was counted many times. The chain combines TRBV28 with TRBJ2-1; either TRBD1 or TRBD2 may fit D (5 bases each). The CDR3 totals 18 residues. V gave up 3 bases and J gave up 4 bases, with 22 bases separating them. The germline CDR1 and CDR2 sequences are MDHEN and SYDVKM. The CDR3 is CASSFPIGDRGIYNEQFF. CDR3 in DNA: TGTGCCAGCAGTTTCCCTATTGGAGATCGGGGCATATACAATGAGCAGTTCTTC. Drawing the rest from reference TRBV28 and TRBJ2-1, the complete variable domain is DVKVTQSSRYLVKRTGEKVFLECVQDMDHENMFWYRQDPGLGLRLIYFSYDVKMKEKGDIPEGYSVSREKKERFSLILESASTNQTSMYLCASSFPIGDRGIYNEQFFGPGTRLTVL.

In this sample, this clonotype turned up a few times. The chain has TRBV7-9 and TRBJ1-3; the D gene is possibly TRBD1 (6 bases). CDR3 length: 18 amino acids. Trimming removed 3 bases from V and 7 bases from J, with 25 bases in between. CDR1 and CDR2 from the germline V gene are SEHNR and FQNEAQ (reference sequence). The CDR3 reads CASSFLTLPGEVGNTIYF. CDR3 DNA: TGTGCCAGCAGCTTCCTAACGCTCCCAGGGGAGGTTGGCAACACCATATATTTT.

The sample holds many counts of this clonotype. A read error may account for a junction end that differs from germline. The CDR3 bases are TGTGCCAGCAGTTTAGGGGCAGGGTTTAGCAATCAACCCCAGCATTTT. Translation gives CASSLGAGFSNQPQHF. The V call is TRBV12-3 or TRBV12-4, the J call TRBJ1-5; D is possibly TRBD1 (5 bases). The CDR3 covers 16 residues.